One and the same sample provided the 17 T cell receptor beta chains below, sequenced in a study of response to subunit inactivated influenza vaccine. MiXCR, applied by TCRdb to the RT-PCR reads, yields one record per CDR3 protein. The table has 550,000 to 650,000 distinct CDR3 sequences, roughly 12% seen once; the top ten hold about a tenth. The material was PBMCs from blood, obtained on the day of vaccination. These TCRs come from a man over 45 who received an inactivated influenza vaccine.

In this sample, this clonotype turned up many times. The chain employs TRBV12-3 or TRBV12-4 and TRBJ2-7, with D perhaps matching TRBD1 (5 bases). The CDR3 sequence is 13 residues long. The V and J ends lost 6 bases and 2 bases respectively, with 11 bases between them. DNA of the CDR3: TGTGCCAGCAGAGGAGACAGCCCCTACGAGCAGTACTTC. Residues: CASRGDSPYEQYF.

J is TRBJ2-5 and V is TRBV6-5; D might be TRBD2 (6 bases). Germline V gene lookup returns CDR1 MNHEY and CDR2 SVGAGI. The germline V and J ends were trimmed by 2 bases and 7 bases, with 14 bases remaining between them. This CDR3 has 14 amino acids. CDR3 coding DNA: TGTGCCAGCAGTTACGGGCTAGCGAGGGGGACCCAGTACTTC. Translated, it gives CASSYGLARGTQYF.

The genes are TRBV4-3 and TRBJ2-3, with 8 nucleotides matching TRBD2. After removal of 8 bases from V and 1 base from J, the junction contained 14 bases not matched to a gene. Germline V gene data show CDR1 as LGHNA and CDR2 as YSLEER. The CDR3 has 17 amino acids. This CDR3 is CASFLREAGGCTDTQYF. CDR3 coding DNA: TGCGCCAGCTTCCTCCGGGAGGCGGGGGGATGCACAGATACGCAGTATTTT.

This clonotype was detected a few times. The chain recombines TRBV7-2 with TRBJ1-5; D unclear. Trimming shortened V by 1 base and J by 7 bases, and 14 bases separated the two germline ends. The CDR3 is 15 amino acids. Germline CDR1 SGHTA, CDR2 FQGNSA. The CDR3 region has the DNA TGTGCCAGCAGCTTAGTGGGGTCGACCGAACAGCCCCAGCATTTT. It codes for CASSLVGSTEQPQHF.

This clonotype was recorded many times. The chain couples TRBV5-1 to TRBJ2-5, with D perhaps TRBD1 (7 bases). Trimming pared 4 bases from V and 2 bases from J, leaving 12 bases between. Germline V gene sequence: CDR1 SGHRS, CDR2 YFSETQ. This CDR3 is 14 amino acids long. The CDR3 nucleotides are TGCGCCAGCAGCGCGGGACAGATTCAAGAGACCCAGTACTTC. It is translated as CASSAGQIQETQYF.

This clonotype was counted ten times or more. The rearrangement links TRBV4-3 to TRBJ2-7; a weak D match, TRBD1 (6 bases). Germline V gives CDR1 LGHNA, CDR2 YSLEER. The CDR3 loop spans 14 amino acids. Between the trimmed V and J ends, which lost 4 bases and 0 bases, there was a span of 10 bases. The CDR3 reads CASSPGTFSYEQYF. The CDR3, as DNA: TGCGCCAGCAGCCCCGGGACATTCTCCTACGAGCAGTACTTC.

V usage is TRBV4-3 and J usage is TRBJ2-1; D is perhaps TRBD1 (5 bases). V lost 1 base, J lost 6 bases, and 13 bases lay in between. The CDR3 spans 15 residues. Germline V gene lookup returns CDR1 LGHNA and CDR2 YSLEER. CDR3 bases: TGCGCCAGCAGCCAAGTGGCGACAGCCCCCAATGAGCAGTTCTTC. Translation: CASSQVATAPNEQFF.

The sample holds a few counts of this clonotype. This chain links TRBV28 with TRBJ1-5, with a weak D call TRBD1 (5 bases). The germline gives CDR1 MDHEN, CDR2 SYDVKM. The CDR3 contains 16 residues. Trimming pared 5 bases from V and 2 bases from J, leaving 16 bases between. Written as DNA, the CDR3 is TGTGCCAGCAGTAGCGGGATGGGGGATGGCAATCAGCCCCAGCATTTT. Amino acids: CASSSGMGDGNQPQHF.

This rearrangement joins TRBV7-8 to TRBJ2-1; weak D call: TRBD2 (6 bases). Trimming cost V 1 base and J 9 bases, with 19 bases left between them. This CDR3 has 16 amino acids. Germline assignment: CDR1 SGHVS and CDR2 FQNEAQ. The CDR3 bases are TGTGCCAGCAGCTTAGACCTTTTTCGGGGGAATGGTGAGCAGTTCTTC. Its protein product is CASSLDLFRGNGEQFF. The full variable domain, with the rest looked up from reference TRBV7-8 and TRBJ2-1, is GAGVSQSPRYKVAKRGQDVALRCDPISGHVSLFWYQQALGQGPEFLTYFQNEAQLDKSGLPSDRFFAERPEGSVSTLKIQRTQQEDSAVYLCASSLDLFRGNGEQFFGPGTRLTVL.

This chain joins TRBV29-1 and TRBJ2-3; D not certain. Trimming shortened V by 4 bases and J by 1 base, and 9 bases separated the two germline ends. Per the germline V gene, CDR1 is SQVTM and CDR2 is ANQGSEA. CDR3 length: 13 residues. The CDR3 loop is CSVATSGTDTQYF. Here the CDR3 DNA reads TGCAGCGTTGCCACCTCTGGCACAGATACGCAGTATTTT.

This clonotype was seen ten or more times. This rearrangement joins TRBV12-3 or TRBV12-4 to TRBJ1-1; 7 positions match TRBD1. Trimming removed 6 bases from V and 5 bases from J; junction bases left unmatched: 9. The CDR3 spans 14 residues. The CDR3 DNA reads TGTGCCAGCAGCCGAGACAGGGATGGAACTGAAGCTTTCTTT. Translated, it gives CASSRDRDGTEAFF.

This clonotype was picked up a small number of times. CDR3 in amino acids: CASSLGAGGRADEEAFF. The CDR3 nucleotides read TGCGCCAGCAGCTTGGGGGCTGGGGGGAGAGCCGACGAAGAAGCTTTCTTT. The chain couples TRBV5-1 to TRBJ1-1, with D maybe TRBD1 (5 bases). This CDR3 region has 17 residues. CDR1 is SGHRS, CDR2 YFSETQ, per germline. Trimming stripped 0 bases from V and 8 bases from J, with 23 bases between. Based on the CDR3 plus reference TRBV5-1 and TRBJ1-1, the full variable domain is KAGVTQTPRYLIKTRGQQVTLSCSPISGHRSVSWYQQTPGQGLQFLFEYFSETQRNKGNFPGRFSGRQFSNSRSEMNVSTLELGDSALYLCASSLGAGGRADEEAFFGQGTRLTVV.

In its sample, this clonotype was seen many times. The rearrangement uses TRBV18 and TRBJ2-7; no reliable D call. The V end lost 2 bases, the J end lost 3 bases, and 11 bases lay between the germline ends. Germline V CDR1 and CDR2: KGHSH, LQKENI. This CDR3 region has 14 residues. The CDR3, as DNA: TGTGCCAGCTCACCAATGGCTATCGACTACGAGCAGTACTTC. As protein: CASSPMAIDYEQYF.

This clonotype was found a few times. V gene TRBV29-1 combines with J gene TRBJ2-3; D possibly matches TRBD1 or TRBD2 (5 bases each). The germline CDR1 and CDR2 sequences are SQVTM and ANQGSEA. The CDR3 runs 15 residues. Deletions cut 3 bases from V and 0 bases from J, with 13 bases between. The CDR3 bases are TGCAGCGTTGATCAGTGGGACGATAGCACAGATACGCAGTATTTT. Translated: CSVDQWDDSTDTQYF.

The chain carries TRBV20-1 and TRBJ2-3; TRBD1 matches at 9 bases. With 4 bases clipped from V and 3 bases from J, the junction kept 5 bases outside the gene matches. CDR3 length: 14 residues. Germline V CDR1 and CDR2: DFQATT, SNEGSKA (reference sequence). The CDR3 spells CSAIPDRGTDTQYF. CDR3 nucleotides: TGCAGTGCTATTCCGGACAGGGGAACAGATACGCAGTATTTT.

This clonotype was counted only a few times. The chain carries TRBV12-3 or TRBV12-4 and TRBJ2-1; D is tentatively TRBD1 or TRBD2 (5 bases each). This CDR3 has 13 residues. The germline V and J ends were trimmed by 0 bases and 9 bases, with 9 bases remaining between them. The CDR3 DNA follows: TGTGCCAGCAGTTTAGCGCAGGGAGCTGAGCAGTTCTTC. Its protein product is CASSLAQGAEQFF.

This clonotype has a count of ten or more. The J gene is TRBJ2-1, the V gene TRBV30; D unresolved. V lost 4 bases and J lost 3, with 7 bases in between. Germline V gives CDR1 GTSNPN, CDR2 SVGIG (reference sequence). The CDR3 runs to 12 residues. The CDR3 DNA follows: TGTGCCTGGACCTTTAGCTACAATGAGCAGTTCTTC. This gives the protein CAWTFSYNEQFF.